This T cell receptor (beta chain) came from a study of shared clonotypes between healthy human individuals. Points from the study as a whole: Memory subsets generally showed smaller estimated richness than naive subsets did. Only blood was sampled; tissue repertoires likely differ.

Concerning this clone: Its antigen is unknown.

Investigators spread the genomic DNA of each subset evenly over several immunoSEQ plates. Roughly 200 ng DNA, tens of thousands of T cell genomes, went into each sorted-subset replicate PCR. Assay used: immunoSEQ multiplex PCR; TCRdb lists only in-frame clones, some missing. The sample lists some 1,600,000 clones, about 98% seen once, with 0.4% to 0.55% in the top ten. V was clipped by 6 bases and J by 3 bases, with 11 bases between them. CDR1 SQVTM and CDR2 ANQGSEA come from the germline V gene. The CDR3 runs 12 residues. The source of this sequence is a man aged 30-40 years in good health. This chain uses TRBV29-1 with TRBJ2-5, with D possibly being TRBD1 (6 bases). Sequencing input: naive CD4+ T cells sorted from blood. Subset denoted: CD45RA+ positively selected. CDR3 protein: CSVHRAEETQYF. The CDR3 DNA is TGCAGCGTGCACAGGGCGGAAGAGACCCAGTACTTC. Filled out from reference TRBV29-1 and TRBJ2-5, the complete variable domain reads SAVISQKPSRDICQRGTSLTIQCQVDSQVTMMFWYRQQPGQSLTLIATANQGSEATYESGFVIDKFPISRPNLTFSTLTVSNMSPEDSSIYLCSVHRAEETQYFGPGTRLLVL.